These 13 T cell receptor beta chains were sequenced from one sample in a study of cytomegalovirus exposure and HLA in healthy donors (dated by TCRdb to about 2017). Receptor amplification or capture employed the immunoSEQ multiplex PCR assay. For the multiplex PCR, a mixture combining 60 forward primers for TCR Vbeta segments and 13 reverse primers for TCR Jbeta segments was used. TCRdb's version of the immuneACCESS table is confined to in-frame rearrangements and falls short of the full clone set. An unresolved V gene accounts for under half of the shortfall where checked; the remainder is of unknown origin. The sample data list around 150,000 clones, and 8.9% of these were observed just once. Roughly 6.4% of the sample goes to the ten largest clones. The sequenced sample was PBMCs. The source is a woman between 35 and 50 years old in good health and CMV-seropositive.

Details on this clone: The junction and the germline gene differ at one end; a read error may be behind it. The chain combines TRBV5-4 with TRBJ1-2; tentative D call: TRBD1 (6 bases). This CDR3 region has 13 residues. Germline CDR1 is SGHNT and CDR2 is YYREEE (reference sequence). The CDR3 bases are TGTGCCAGCAGCCGGCGGACAGACTATGGCTGCACCTTC. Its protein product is CASSRRTDYGCTF. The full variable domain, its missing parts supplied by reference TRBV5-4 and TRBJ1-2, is ETGVTQSPTHLIKTRGQQVTLRCSSQSGHNTVSWYQQALGQGPQFIFQYYREEENGRGNFPPRFSGLQFPNYSSELNVNALELDDSALYLCASSRRTDYGCTFGSGTRLTVV.

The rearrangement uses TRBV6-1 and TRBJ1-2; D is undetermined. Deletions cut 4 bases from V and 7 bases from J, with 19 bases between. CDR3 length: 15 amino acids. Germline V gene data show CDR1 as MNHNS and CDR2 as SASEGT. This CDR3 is CASSGLAGSAGGYTF. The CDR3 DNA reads TGTGCCAGCAGTGGGCTGGCCGGCAGTGCGGGTGGCTACACCTTC.

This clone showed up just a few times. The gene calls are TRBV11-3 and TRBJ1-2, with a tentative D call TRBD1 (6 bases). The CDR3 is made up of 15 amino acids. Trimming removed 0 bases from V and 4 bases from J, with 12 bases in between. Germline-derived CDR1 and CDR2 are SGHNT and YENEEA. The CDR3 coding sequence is TGTGCCAGCAGCTTAGAGGGGGCCGCAATCTATGGCTACACCTTC. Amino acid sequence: CASSLEGAAIYGYTF.

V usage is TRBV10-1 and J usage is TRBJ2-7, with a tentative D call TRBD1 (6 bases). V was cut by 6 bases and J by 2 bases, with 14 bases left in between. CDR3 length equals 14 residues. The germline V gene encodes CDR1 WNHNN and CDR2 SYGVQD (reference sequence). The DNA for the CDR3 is TGCGCCAGCAGCAAGGACAGAGGGCCCTACGAGCAGTACTTC. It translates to CASSKDRGPYEQYF.

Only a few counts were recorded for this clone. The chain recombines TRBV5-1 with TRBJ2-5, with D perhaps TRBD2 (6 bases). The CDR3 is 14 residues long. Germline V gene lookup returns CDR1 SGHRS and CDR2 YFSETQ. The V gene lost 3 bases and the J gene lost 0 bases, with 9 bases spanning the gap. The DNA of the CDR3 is TGCGCCAGCAGCTCCGGGACTTACCAAGAGACCCAGTACTTC. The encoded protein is CASSSGTYQETQYF.

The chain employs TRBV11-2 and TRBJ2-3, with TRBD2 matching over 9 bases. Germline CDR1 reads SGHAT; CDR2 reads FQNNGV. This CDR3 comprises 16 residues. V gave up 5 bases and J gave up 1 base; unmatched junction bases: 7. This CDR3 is CASSPLEREGTDTQYF. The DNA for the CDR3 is TGTGCCAGCAGCCCCCTCGAGCGGGAGGGCACAGATACGCAGTATTTT.

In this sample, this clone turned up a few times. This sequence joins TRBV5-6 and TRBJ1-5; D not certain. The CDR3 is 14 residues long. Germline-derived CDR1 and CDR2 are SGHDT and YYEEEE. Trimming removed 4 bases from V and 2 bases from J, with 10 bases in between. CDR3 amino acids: CASSPSRGNQPQHF. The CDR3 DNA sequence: TGTGCCAGCAGCCCTAGCCGGGGCAATCAGCCCCAGCATTTT. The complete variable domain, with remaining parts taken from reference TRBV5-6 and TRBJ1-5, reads DAGVTQSPTHLIKTRGQQVTLRCSPKSGHDTVSWYQQALGQGPQFIFQYYEEEERQRGNFPDRFSGHQFPNYSSELNVNALLLGDSALYLCASSPSRGNQPQHFGDGTRLSIL.

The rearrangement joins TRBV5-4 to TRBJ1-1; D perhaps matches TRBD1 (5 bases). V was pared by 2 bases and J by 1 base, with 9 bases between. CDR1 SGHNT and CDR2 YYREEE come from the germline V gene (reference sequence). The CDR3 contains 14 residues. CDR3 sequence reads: CASSFPTANTEAFF. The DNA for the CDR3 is TGTGCCAGCAGCTTTCCGACAGCGAACACTGAAGCTTTCTTT. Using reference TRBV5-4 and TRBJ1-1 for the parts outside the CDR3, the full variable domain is ETGVTQSPTHLIKTRGQQVTLRCSSQSGHNTVSWYQQALGQGPQFIFQYYREEENGRGNFPPRFSGLQFPNYSSELNVNALELDDSALYLCASSFPTANTEAFFGQGTRLTVV.

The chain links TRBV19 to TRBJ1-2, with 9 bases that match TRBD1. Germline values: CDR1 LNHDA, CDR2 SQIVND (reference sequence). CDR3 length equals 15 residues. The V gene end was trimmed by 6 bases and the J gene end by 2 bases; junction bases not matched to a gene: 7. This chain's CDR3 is CASRGGTGTNYGYTF. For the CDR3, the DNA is TGTGCCAGTAGAGGTGGGACAGGGACAAACTATGGCTACACCTTC.

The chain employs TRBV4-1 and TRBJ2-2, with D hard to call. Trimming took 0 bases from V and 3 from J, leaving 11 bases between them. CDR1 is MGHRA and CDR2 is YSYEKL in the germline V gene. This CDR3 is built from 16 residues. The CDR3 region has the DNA TGCGCCAGCAGCCAAGATCCTATGGTGGACACCGGGGAGCTGTTTTTT. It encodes CASSQDPMVDTGELFF.

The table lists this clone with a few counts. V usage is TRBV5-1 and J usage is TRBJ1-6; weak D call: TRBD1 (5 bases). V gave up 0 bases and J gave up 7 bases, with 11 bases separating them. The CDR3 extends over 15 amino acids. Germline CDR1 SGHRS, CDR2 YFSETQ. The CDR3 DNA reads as TGCGCCAGCAGCTTGGGGCAGGGAGGCAATTCACCCCTCCACTTT. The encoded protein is CASSLGQGGNSPLHF.

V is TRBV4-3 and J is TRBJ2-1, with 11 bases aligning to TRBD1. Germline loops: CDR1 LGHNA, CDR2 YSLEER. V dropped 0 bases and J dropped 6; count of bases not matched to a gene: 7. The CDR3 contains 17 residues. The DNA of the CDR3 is TGCGCCAGCAGCCAAGATGGGACCGGGACAGGGGGCAATGAGCAGTTCTTC. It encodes CASSQDGTGTGGNEQFF.

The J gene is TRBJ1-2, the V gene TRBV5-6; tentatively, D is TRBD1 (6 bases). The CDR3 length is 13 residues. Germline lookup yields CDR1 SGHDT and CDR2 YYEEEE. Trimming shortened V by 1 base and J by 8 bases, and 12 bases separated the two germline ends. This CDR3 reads CASSLPTGSGYTF. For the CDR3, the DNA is TGTGCCAGCAGCTTGCCTACAGGGTCCGGCTACACCTTC.